Below are 31 T cell receptor beta chains sequenced from a single sample in a study of T cell repertoires in cytomegalovirus infection. From the reads, TCRdb called clonotypes with MiXCR, one entry per CDR3 protein. The data show approximately 910,000 distinct CDR3 sequences, roughly 30% seen once. These TCRs are of unknown antigen specificity. Sequenced material: cultured CD8+ T cells from PBMCs, taken from culture after CMV antigen stimulation. The receptors derive from a human donor in good health (CMV status not recorded). Some clones in this sample may be carry-over from other donors' samples.

This chain uses TRBV10-3 with TRBJ2-2; 7 nucleotides align to TRBD2. After removal of 8 bases from V and 4 bases from J, the junction contained 10 bases not matched to a gene. CDR1 is ENHRY and CDR2 is SYGVKD in the germline V gene. This CDR3 is built from 15 residues. This chain's CDR3 is CAIPGRGTGTGELFF. As DNA, the CDR3 is TGTGCCATCCCAGGGCGGGGGACCGGCACCGGGGAGCTGTTTTTT.

The rearrangement uses TRBV13 and TRBJ1-2; no reliable D call. V was cut by 3 bases and J by 6 bases, with 11 bases left in between. From germline, CDR1 is PRHDT and CDR2 FYEKMQ (reference sequence). CDR3 length equals 13 residues. The CDR3 sequence: CASSLGIINGYTF. The CDR3 DNA reads as TGTGCCAGCAGCTTGGGGATCATAAATGGCTACACCTTC.

This clonotype was recorded a few times. The genes are TRBV27 and TRBJ2-5; perhaps TRBD2 as D (6 bases). V was trimmed by 3 bases and J by 5 bases, leaving 10 bases between them. Per germline, CDR1 MNHEY and CDR2 SMNVEV (reference sequence). The CDR3 spans 13 residues. The CDR3 DNA is TGTGCCAGCAGTTTCCCGGGACTCGAGACCCAGTACTTC. It encodes CASSFPGLETQYF.

The chain uses TRBV2 and TRBJ2-5; tentatively, D is TRBD1 (6 bases). The V end was cut by 7 bases, the J end by 4 bases, with 10 bases between. This CDR3 region has 12 residues. Germline loops: CDR1 SNHLY, CDR2 FYNNEI. The CDR3 region is CASTGDRETQYF. The CDR3 DNA follows: TGTGCCAGCACAGGGGACCGAGAGACCCAGTACTTC.

V is TRBV27 and J is TRBJ1-2, with no clear D. This CDR3 is 15 amino acids long. Germline V CDR1 and CDR2: MNHEY, SMNVEV (reference sequence). Trimming took 4 bases from V and 9 from J, leaving 21 bases between them. The CDR3, as DNA: TGTGCCAGCAGTTCCCATGGGGTGGGAGTCCAAAGCTACACCTTC. Its protein product is CASSSHGVGVQSYTF.

In its sample, this clonotype was seen many times. The rearrangement joins TRBV7-8 to TRBJ1-2; 7 nucleotides line up with TRBD1. Germline CDR1 and CDR2: SGHVS and FQNEAQ. The CDR3 extends over 17 amino acids. With 2 bases clipped from V and 4 bases from J, the junction kept 13 bases outside the gene matches. DNA of the CDR3: TGTGCCAGCAGCTTATCCAGGACAGGCCGGTCTACCTATGGCTACACCTTC. Protein sequence: CASSLSRTGRSTYGYTF.

This clonotype occurred many times. The CDR3 bases are TGTGCCAGCAGCTTAAATCCGGGGGCTGAAGCTTTCTTT. It codes for CASSLNPGAEAFF. This chain links TRBV7-2 with TRBJ1-1; D is perhaps TRBD1 (5 bases). Per germline, CDR1 SGHTA and CDR2 FQGNSA. The CDR3 contains 13 residues. V shed 2 bases and J shed 6 bases, with 10 bases lying between them.

This clonotype was observed a few times. The rearrangement uses TRBV11-1 and TRBJ2-3; no firm D call. From germline, CDR1 is SGHAT and CDR2 FQDESV (reference sequence). The CDR3 totals 17 residues. Trimming took off 2 bases at V and 1 base at J, with 16 bases between the two ends. In DNA, the CDR3 is TGTGCCAGCAGCTTACATTTTTTGGGCCTGGGCACAGATACGCAGTATTTT. Encoded protein: CASSLHFLGLGTDTQYF.

The rearrangement links TRBV7-9 to TRBJ2-2, with D maybe TRBD2 (5 bases). The CDR3 sequence is 21 residues long. V lost 5 bases, J lost 0 bases, and 28 bases lay in between. From germline, CDR1 is SEHNR and CDR2 FQNEAQ (reference sequence). CDR3 DNA: TGTGCCAGCAGCCCCCGGAGTGAGCCGGCCAAACGGGGAGCGAACACCGGGGAGCTGTTTTTT. Translated: CASSPRSEPAKRGANTGELFF.

The chain couples TRBV7-9 to TRBJ2-3; D unresolved. Trimming took 5 bases from V and 0 from J, leaving 18 bases between them. CDR1 SEHNR and CDR2 FQNEAQ come from the germline V gene (reference sequence). This CDR3 has 17 amino acids. CDR3 coding DNA: TGTGCCAGCAGCCCTCACTCCGACGCTTCTAGCACAGATACGCAGTATTTT. Protein sequence: CASSPHSDASSTDTQYF.

The chain uses TRBV7-8 and TRBJ2-7; unclear D gene. V was clipped by 2 bases and J by 0 bases, with 8 bases between them. The germline V gene has CDR1 SGHVS and CDR2 FQNEAQ. CDR3 size: 14 residues. CDR3 region: CASSLKLLSYEQYF. The CDR3 DNA follows: TGTGCCAGCAGCTTAAAACTGCTCTCCTACGAGCAGTACTTC.

This clonotype appeared a few times. V is TRBV6-1 and J is TRBJ2-1, with unresolved D. The germline gives CDR1 MNHNS, CDR2 SASEGT. CDR3 length: 15 amino acids. V lost 2 bases, J lost 7 bases, and 15 bases lay in between. The CDR3 coding sequence is TGTGCCAGCAGTGAATCTTGGACGACCTCTAATGAGCAGTTCTTC. It encodes CASSESWTTSNEQFF.

This clonotype turned up a few times. This chain joins TRBV4-1 and TRBJ1-5, with D uncertain. This CDR3 comprises 15 residues. The germline V gene has CDR1 MGHRA and CDR2 YSYEKL. Between the trimmed V and J ends, which lost 0 bases and 4 bases, there was a span of 10 bases. CDR3 sequence: CASSQDPGDNQPQHF. The CDR3 DNA reads TGCGCCAGCAGCCAAGATCCCGGTGATAATCAGCCCCAGCATTTT.

This clonotype occurred a few times. This chain joins TRBV3-1 and TRBJ2-1; D ambiguous. Trimming stripped 4 bases from V and 6 bases from J, with 13 bases between. Per the germline V gene, CDR1 is LGHDT and CDR2 is YNNKEL (reference sequence). CDR3 size: 14 residues. Written as DNA, the CDR3 is TGTGCCAGCAGCCTGGACGCTGGATTCAATGAGCAGTTCTTC. Protein product: CASSLDAGFNEQFF.

This clonotype occurred once. This likely comes from a read error, as the CDR3 has no conserved phenylalanine or tryptophan at its end. The chain couples TRBV27 to TRBJ1-1, with 8 bases matching TRBD1. V shed 3 bases and J 3 bases; nucleotides not matched to a gene: 0. Germline V gives CDR1 MNHEY, CDR2 SMNVEV (reference sequence). The CDR3 is made up of 13 amino acids. CDR3: CASSLDRDTEAFL. CDR3 in DNA: TGTGCCAGCAGTTTGGACAGGGACACTGAAGCTTTCTTA.

This clonotype was seen a few times. The chain links TRBV4-3 to TRBJ1-2, with D tentatively TRBD1 (6 bases). The germline V gene has CDR1 LGHNA and CDR2 YSLEER. The CDR3 runs 17 residues. Deletions cut 0 bases from V and 4 bases from J, with 18 bases between. The CDR3 DNA reads TGCGCCAGCAGCCAAGATCGGTCGACAGGCGATCGCTATGGCTACACCTTC. It specifies CASSQDRSTGDRYGYTF.

This clonotype has only a few counts. The rearrangement uses TRBV28 and TRBJ2-7; D possibly matches TRBD1 or TRBD2 (5 bases each). Germline V gene sequence: CDR1 MDHEN, CDR2 SYDVKM. The V end was cut by 3 bases, the J end by 3 bases, with 12 bases between. This CDR3 has 14 amino acids. In nucleotides, the CDR3 is TGTGCCAGCAGTTTCAATCTGGGGGACTACGAGCAGTACGTC. Translated, it gives CASSFNLGDYEQYV.

The V call is TRBV3-1, the J call TRBJ2-5; possibly TRBD2 for D (7 bases). The CDR3 length is 18 residues. Germline V lookup: CDR1 LGHDT, CDR2 YNNKEL (reference sequence). With 0 bases removed from V and 5 bases from J, the gap between germline ends came to 22 bases. CDR3 sequence reads: CASSQDGIRGGARETQYF. DNA of the CDR3: TGTGCCAGCAGCCAAGATGGCATCCGAGGGGGGGCACGGGAGACCCAGTACTTC.

This chain connects TRBV2 to TRBJ2-7; no clear D. The CDR3 runs 12 residues. V lost 6 bases to trimming and J lost 4 bases, with 10 bases between them. Germline V gene data show CDR1 as SNHLY and CDR2 as FYNNEI. CDR3 nucleotide sequence: TGTGCCAGCAGAAATCCAAGTTACGAGCAGTACTTC. Translating it yields CASRNPSYEQYF.

CDR3 bases: TGTGCCATCAGTGAGGAGGTGGGGGAAGAGACCCAGTACTTC. This codes for CAISEEVGEETQYF. V usage is TRBV10-3 and J usage is TRBJ2-5; D possibly matches TRBD1 or TRBD2 (5 bases each). The CDR3 runs 14 residues. Germline lookup yields CDR1 ENHRY and CDR2 SYGVKD. Trimming pared 2 bases from V and 3 bases from J, leaving 10 bases between.

This clonotype was picked up a small number of times. This chain uses TRBV12-3 or TRBV12-4 with TRBJ1-1; no definite D call. The CDR3 runs to 14 residues. Deletions cut 4 bases from V and 1 base from J, with 10 bases between. The CDR3 nucleotides are TGTGCCAGCAGTTCCCTTATTGAGAACACTGAAGCTTTCTTT. The encoded protein is CASSSLIENTEAFF.

The chain has TRBV11-2 and TRBJ1-4; a weak D match, TRBD1 (5 bases). This CDR3 is built from 18 residues. Germline CDR1 is SGHAT and CDR2 is FQNNGV. V lost 1 base and J lost 4, with 19 bases in between. The DNA of the CDR3 is TGTGCCAGCAGCTTAGGAGGTTCGGGGCAGCGACTTAATGAAAAACTGTTTTTT. It codes for CASSLGGSGQRLNEKLFF.

The V and J genes are TRBV19 and TRBJ1-2, with a tentative D call TRBD1 (6 bases). V was clipped by 8 bases and J by 1 base, with 11 bases between them. Germline V gene lookup returns CDR1 LNHDA and CDR2 SQIVND (reference sequence). The CDR3 totals 13 residues. Here the CDR3 DNA reads TGTGCCAGTGGGACACCTGGTAACTATGGCTACACCTTC. Protein sequence: CASGTPGNYGYTF.

This clonotype was recorded at least ten times. The V call is TRBV7-3, the J call TRBJ1-1; D possibly corresponds to TRBD1 (6 bases). The CDR3 sequence is 16 residues long. V lost 5 bases and J lost 5, with 21 bases in between. Germline values: CDR1 SGHTA, CDR2 FQGTGA. The DNA for the CDR3 is TGTGCCAGCAGCGCGGTCAGAAGGGGGGTTTTGACTGAAGCTTTCTTT. This encodes CASSAVRRGVLTEAFF.

The DNA for the CDR3 is TGTGCCATCAGTGAGTTGCAGGGTGGACTGTTTTTT. Its protein is CAISELQGGLFF. The chain combines TRBV10-3 with TRBJ1-4; a weak D match, TRBD1 (5 bases). The V gene's germline CDR1 is ENHRY and CDR2 SYGVKD. The CDR3 loop spans 12 amino acids. Trimming stripped 1 base from V and 13 bases from J, with 10 bases between.

This chain uses TRBV18 with TRBJ2-3; 11 nucleotides align to TRBD1. J was trimmed by 7 bases and V by 4 bases; bases with no gene match: 10. In germline, CDR1 is KGHSH, CDR2 LQKENI. The CDR3 extends over 16 amino acids. CDR3 sequence (DNA): TGTGCCAGCTCACTGGATGGACAGGGGGCTTGGAATACGCAGTATTTT. Translating gives CASSLDGQGAWNTQYF.

There are a few counts of this clonotype. The junction shows a germline mismatch at one end, possibly a read error. The chain links TRBV20-1 to TRBJ1-2; 8 bases fit TRBD1. Germline CDR1 is DFQATT and CDR2 is SNEGSKA (reference sequence). There are 13 residues in the CDR3. The CDR3 bases are TGCAGTGCCAGAGCCGAGACAGGGGATGGCTACACCTTC. Protein product: CSARAETGDGYTF.

The gene calls are TRBV5-4 and TRBJ2-5; D might be TRBD2 (6 bases). This CDR3 spans 15 amino acids. Per germline, CDR1 SGHNT and CDR2 YYREEE (reference sequence). Trimming removed 2 bases from V and 5 bases from J, with 16 bases in between. The CDR3 here is CASSFLVRGSETQYF. The CDR3 DNA follows: TGTGCCAGCAGCTTTCTCGTCCGGGGGAGTGAGACCCAGTACTTC. Looking up the rest from reference TRBV5-4 and TRBJ2-5 gives the full variable domain: ETGVTQSPTHLIKTRGQQVTLRCSSQSGHNTVSWYQQALGQGPQFIFQYYREEENGRGNFPPRFSGLQFPNYSSELNVNALELDDSALYLCASSFLVRGSETQYFGPGTRLLVL.

This clonotype occurred many times. The chain recombines TRBV7-9 with TRBJ2-4, with no clear D. The CDR3 extends over 16 amino acids. Germline loops: CDR1 SEHNR, CDR2 FQNEAQ (reference sequence). V was shortened by 5 bases and J by 0 bases, with 14 bases between the two germline ends. The CDR3 reads CASSHLDGIAKNIQYF. The CDR3 nucleotides are TGTGCCAGCAGCCACTTGGACGGAATAGCCAAAAACATTCAGTACTTC.

This clonotype was counted only a few times. The chain has TRBV6-2 or TRBV6-3 and TRBJ2-1, with TRBD2 as a possible D gene (6 bases). The germline CDR1 and CDR2 sequences are MNHEY and SVGEGT. V lost 4 bases and J 10 bases, leaving 11 bases between the germline ends. CDR3 length: 12 amino acids. In nucleotides, the CDR3 is TGTGCCAGCAGTTCCGGGACTCCAGAGCAGTTCTTC. Translation: CASSSGTPEQFF.

This clonotype was detected many times. The chain carries TRBV6-1 and TRBJ1-4, with D possibly being TRBD1 (5 bases). CDR1 is MNHNS, CDR2 SASEGT, per germline. The V end lost 6 bases, the J end lost 6 bases, and 20 bases lay between the germline ends. The CDR3 spans 16 residues. This CDR3 is CASRYDSLQTYEKLFF. Here the CDR3 DNA reads TGTGCCAGCAGATACGACAGCCTACAAACGTATGAAAAACTGTTTTTT.